These 14 T cell receptor beta chains originate from one sample sequenced in a study of graft-versus-host responses after intestinal transplantation. Antigens of these TCRs are unknown. The repertoire was sequenced with immunoSEQ multiplex PCR; TCRdb's copy has only in-frame clones and lacks some. Among 90,000 to 95,000 clones, 80% to 95% were seen once, and the ten largest hold approximately 5.6%. The source was unstimulated CD8+ T cells sorted from spleen or lymph node cells, collected before intestinal transplant. The origin of the receptors is a human donor who received an intestinal transplant.

This chain joins TRBV6-1 and TRBJ1-5; D uncertain. V gave up 3 bases and J gave up 6 bases, with 9 bases separating them. CDR1 is MNHNS and CDR2 is SASEGT in the germline V gene. The CDR3 length is 13 residues. CDR3 region: CASSDLDGQPQHF. Written as DNA, the CDR3 is TGTGCCAGCAGTGATTTAGACGGTCAGCCCCAGCATTTT.

The chain has TRBV27 and TRBJ2-7, with D tentatively TRBD1 (6 bases). Germline loops: CDR1 MNHEY, CDR2 SMNVEV (reference sequence). The CDR3 totals 14 residues. V shed 0 bases and J shed 7 bases, with 13 bases lying between them. The CDR3, as DNA: TGTGCCAGCAGTTTATCGATTCAGGGGATAGAGCAGTACTTC. Its translation is CASSLSIQGIEQYF.

This clone was seen a single time. The chain has TRBV5-5 and TRBJ1-4; a possible D gene is TRBD1 (6 bases). Germline V CDR1 and CDR2: SGHKS, YYEKEE (reference sequence). The V end was cut by 4 bases, the J end by 4 bases, with 14 bases between. This CDR3 has 15 amino acids. CDR3 in amino acids: CASSPQDRINEKLFF. CDR3 in DNA: TGTGCCAGCAGCCCCCAGGACAGAATTAATGAAAAACTGTTTTTT.

V usage is TRBV5-5 and J usage is TRBJ2-1; the D gene is possibly TRBD2 (7 bases). This CDR3 is built from 17 residues. Germline-derived CDR1 and CDR2 are SGHKS and YYEKEE (reference sequence). Trimming removed 1 base at V and 3 bases at J, with 17 bases between. CDR3 nucleotides: TGTGCCAGCAGCTTGCCGAGCGGGGTGGGACACTACAATGAGCAGTTCTTC. This translates into CASSLPSGVGHYNEQFF.

The count of this clone is one. In DNA form, the CDR3 reads TGTGCCAGCAGCTTAATTCAGGGATCGGGGGAGCAGTACTTC. This encodes CASSLIQGSGEQYF. The gene calls are TRBV7-3 and TRBJ2-7; D could derive from TRBD1 or TRBD2 (5 bases each). CDR1 SGHTA and CDR2 FQGTGA come from the germline V gene. The CDR3 totals 14 residues. With 1 base removed from V and 7 bases from J, the gap between germline ends came to 14 bases.

The V call is TRBV7-9, the J call TRBJ2-5; D is undetermined. The CDR3 consists of 13 residues. The germline gives CDR1 SEHNR, CDR2 FQNEAQ (reference sequence). The ends were cut back, 3 bases at V and 5 bases at J, with 10 bases in the middle. CDR3 region: CASSLAPFETQYF. CDR3 DNA: TGTGCCAGCAGCTTGGCCCCTTTTGAGACCCAGTACTTC.

The chain joins TRBV7-9 to TRBJ1-2; D might be TRBD1 (5 bases). The CDR3 extends over 15 amino acids. The germline V gene has CDR1 SEHNR and CDR2 FQNEAQ (reference sequence). Trimming took off 3 bases at V and 3 bases at J, with 14 bases between the two ends. CDR3 bases: TGTGCCAGCAGCTTTTATGGGGGGGAGGACTATGGCTACACCTTC. It is translated as CASSFYGGEDYGYTF.

This chain links TRBV2 with TRBJ1-4; D is perhaps TRBD1 (5 bases). Per the germline V gene, CDR1 is SNHLY and CDR2 is FYNNEI. V was pared by 6 bases and J by 6 bases, with 14 bases between. The CDR3 sequence is 14 residues long. CDR3 DNA sequence: TGTGCCAGCAGAGTCCCGGGACCCTATGAAAAACTGTTTTTT. Its translation is CASRVPGPYEKLFF.

This rearrangement joins TRBV7-2 to TRBJ2-7, with a tentative D call TRBD1 (6 bases). Germline lookup yields CDR1 SGHTA and CDR2 FQGNSA. The germline V and J ends were trimmed by 1 base and 5 bases, with 12 bases remaining between them. The CDR3 sequence is 14 residues long. The CDR3 loop is CASSLGSQGNEQYF. The CDR3 DNA is TGTGCCAGCAGCTTAGGTTCTCAGGGGAACGAGCAGTACTTC.

The chain has TRBV5-1 and TRBJ2-7; the D gene is possibly TRBD1 (5 bases). Trimming cost V 2 bases and J 3 bases, with 9 bases left between them. Germline values: CDR1 SGHRS, CDR2 YFSETQ. The CDR3 covers 13 residues. The CDR3 bases are TGCGCCAGCAGCTTTTACACAGGCTACGAGCAGTACTTC. Translating gives CASSFYTGYEQYF.

This clone appeared a single time. This chain connects TRBV10-3 to TRBJ1-2; the D gene is possibly TRBD1 (5 bases). The germline gives CDR1 ENHRY, CDR2 SYGVKD. Trimming removed 0 bases at V and 8 bases at J, with 13 bases between. This CDR3 contains 14 residues. As DNA, the CDR3 is TGTGCCATCAGTGAGTCGATTATGGGGGACGGCTACACCTTC. Translation: CAISESIMGDGYTF.

The chain recombines TRBV5-1 with TRBJ2-4; D may match TRBD1 or TRBD2 (5 bases each). CDR1 SGHRS and CDR2 YFSETQ come from the germline V gene. Trimming left V 4 bases short and J 8 bases short, with 16 bases between. This CDR3 region has 14 residues. The CDR3 region has the DNA TGCGCCAGCAGCGGCCGGGGACGTAGAGACATTCAGTACTTC. Translation: CASSGRGRRDIQYF.

The rearrangement uses TRBV4-2 and TRBJ2-1; no clear D gene. The ends were cut back, 1 base at V and 5 bases at J, with 12 bases in the middle. Germline values: CDR1 LGHNA, CDR2 YNFKEQ. The CDR3 is 15 amino acids. CDR3 in amino acids: CASSQGDRVDNEQFF. DNA for the CDR3: TGTGCCAGCAGCCAAGGCGATAGGGTTGACAATGAGCAGTTCTTC.

In DNA form, the CDR3 reads TGTGCCAGCAGCCCAGGGTCGGCGGTTAACACCGGGGAGCTGTTTTTT. Translated: CASSPGSAVNTGELFF. The chain has TRBV7-2 and TRBJ2-2; the D gene is possibly TRBD1 (5 bases). Germline CDR1 is SGHTA and CDR2 is FQGNSA. The CDR3 covers 16 residues. Between the trimmed V and J ends, which lost 5 bases and 2 bases, there was a span of 15 bases.